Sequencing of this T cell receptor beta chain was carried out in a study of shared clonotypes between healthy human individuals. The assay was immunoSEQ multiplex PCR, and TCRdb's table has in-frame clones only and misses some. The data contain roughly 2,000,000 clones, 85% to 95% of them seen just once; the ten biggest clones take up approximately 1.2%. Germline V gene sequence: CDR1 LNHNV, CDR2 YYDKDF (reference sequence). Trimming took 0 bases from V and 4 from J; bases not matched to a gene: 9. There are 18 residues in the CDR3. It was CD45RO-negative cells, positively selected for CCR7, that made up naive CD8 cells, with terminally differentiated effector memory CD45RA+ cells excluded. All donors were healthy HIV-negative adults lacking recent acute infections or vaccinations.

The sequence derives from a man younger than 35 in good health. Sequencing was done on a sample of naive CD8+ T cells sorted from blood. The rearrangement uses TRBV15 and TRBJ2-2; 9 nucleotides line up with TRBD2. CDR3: CATSRDFVGTSITGELFF. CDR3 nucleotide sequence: TGTGCCACCAGCAGAGATTTCGTGGGGACTAGCATCACCGGGGAGCTGTTTTTT.